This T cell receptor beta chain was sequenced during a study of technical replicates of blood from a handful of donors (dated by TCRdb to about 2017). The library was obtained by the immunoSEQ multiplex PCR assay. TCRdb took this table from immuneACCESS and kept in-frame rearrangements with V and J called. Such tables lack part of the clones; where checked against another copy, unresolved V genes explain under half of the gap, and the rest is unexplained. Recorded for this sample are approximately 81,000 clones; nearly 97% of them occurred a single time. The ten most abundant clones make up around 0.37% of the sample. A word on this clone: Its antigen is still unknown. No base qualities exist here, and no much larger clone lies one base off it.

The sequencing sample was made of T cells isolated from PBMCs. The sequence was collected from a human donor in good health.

The sequence in DNA is TGTGCCAGCAGCTTCGTCCTAGTCAGAAATGAGCAGTTCTTC. Its protein reads: CASSFVLVRNEQFF. The V and J segments used are TRBV7-9 and TRBJ2-1, with no reliable assignment of the D segment. CDR1 and CDR2 are read off the germline V gene (reference sequence) as SEHNR and FQNEAQ. From the cysteine up to the phenylalanine, the CDR3 has a length of 14 residues. Solely the CDR3 DNA is kept, with 42 bases framed from the first base. Trimming at the junction amounts to 3 bases on V and 7 bases on J, and the germline ends lie 13 bases apart.